These 7 T cell receptor beta chains were sequenced from one sample in a study of control samples from healthy donors and cancer patients. Using immunoSEQ multiplex PCR, the repertoire was profiled, and TCRdb retains in-frame clones only, with some absent. Of tens of thousands of clones in the sample, over 75% were seen once. Sequencing input: blood. The receptors come from a man in his fifties in good health.

The gene calls are TRBV11-2 and TRBJ2-1; TRBD1 is a possible D gene (7 bases). The CDR3 consists of 14 residues. V dropped 4 bases and J dropped 5 bases, with 12 bases sitting between them. Germline lookup yields CDR1 SGHAT and CDR2 FQNNGV. CDR3 sequence: CASSWAGGNNEQFF. CDR3 DNA sequence: TGTGCCAGCAGCTGGGCAGGGGGGAACAATGAGCAGTTCTTC.

The chain employs TRBV5-5 and TRBJ2-7; D perhaps matches TRBD1 (5 bases). Deletions cut 1 base from V and 4 bases from J, with 9 bases between. Germline loops: CDR1 SGHKS, CDR2 YYEKEE (reference sequence). CDR3 length: 13 residues. CDR3 amino acids: CASSLLPGYEQYF. In DNA form, the CDR3 reads TGTGCCAGCAGCTTGCTCCCAGGGTACGAGCAGTACTTC.

CDR3 amino acids: CASSLWGYNEQFF. The DNA for the CDR3 is TGCGCCAGCAGCTTGTGGGGCTACAATGAGCAGTTCTTC. This chain links TRBV5-1 with TRBJ2-1; D is unresolved. Trimming shortened V by 1 base and J by 3 bases, and 5 bases separated the two germline ends. Germline V gene data show CDR1 as SGHRS and CDR2 as YFSETQ. The CDR3 runs 13 residues. Full variable domain (rest looked up from reference TRBV5-1 and TRBJ2-1): KAGVTQTPRYLIKTRGQQVTLSCSPISGHRSVSWYQQTPGQGLQFLFEYFSETQRNKGNFPGRFSGRQFSNSRSEMNVSTLELGDSALYLCASSLWGYNEQFFGPGTRLTVL.

Points on this clone: The DNA is left out, because the CDR3 cannot be placed on it with certainty; the CDR3 is given as TCRdb lists it. Other DNA sequences within the sample encode an identical CDR3. The V and J genes are TRBV11-2 and TRBJ2-7; TRBD1, the D gene given by the table, was not confirmed from the DNA. From germline, CDR1 is SGHAT and CDR2 FQNNGV. The CDR3 extends over 15 residues, inclusive of both ends. This CDR3 reads CASSPFGTGAGLQYF.

V gene TRBV20-1 combines with J gene TRBJ1-2, with D possibly TRBD1 on 5 matching bases. Trimming took 6 bases from V and 4 from J, leaving 9 bases between them. From germline, CDR1 is DFQATT and CDR2 SNEGSKA (reference sequence). This CDR3 has 11 amino acids. CDR3 DNA sequence: TGCAGTGCGGGGCAGACCTATGGCTACACCTTC. This translates into CSAGQTYGYTF.

The J gene is TRBJ2-7, the V gene TRBV7-9, with TRBD1 identical over 8 bases. V lost 8 bases, J lost 3 bases, and 3 bases stayed unmatched. The CDR3 is 12 amino acids. Looked up from germline, CDR1 is SEHNR and CDR2 is FQNEAQ (reference sequence). The chain's CDR3 is CASAGTGYEQYF. In nucleotides, the CDR3 is TGTGCCAGCGCCGGGACAGGCTACGAGCAGTACTTC.

The gene calls are TRBV5-1 and TRBJ2-5; 7 positions match TRBD2. After removal of 8 bases from V and 1 base from J, the junction contained 5 bases not matched to a gene. The germline V gene has CDR1 SGHRS and CDR2 YFSETQ. The CDR3 is made up of 13 amino acids. The CDR3 nucleotides are TGCGCCAGTGGACTAGTGTTCCAAGAGACCCAGTACTTC. This sequence encodes CASGLVFQETQYF.